The next 7 T cell receptor beta chains were all read from a single sample in a study of blood T cells in healthy people across ages. A second PCR of roughly 7 to 11 cycles used a sample-barcoded 5' primer and a J-beta primer mix. TCRdb called the 5' RACE reads again in MiXCR, with one record for every CDR3 protein. This table has hundreds of thousands of distinct CDR3 sequences, 58% appearing once. Specimen: blood. All receptors derive from a man aged 25-45 years in good health.

The gene calls are TRBV20-1 and TRBJ2-7; possibly TRBD1 or TRBD2 for D (5 bases each). There are 13 residues in the CDR3. With 3 bases removed from V and 2 bases from J, the gap between germline ends came to 11 bases. CDR1 and CDR2 (germline): DFQATT, SNEGSKA (reference sequence). The DNA for the CDR3 is TGCAGTGCTAGGTATCGGGACCCCTACGAGCAGTACTTC. The encoded protein is CSARYRDPYEQYF.

The CDR3 coding sequence is TGTGCCAGCAGCCAAGGAACGGTAACCTACGAGCAGTACTTC. Its translation: CASSQGTVTYEQYF. This sequence joins TRBV3-1 and TRBJ2-7; no firm D call. The CDR3 length is 14 residues. Germline CDR1 LGHDT, CDR2 YNNKEL (reference sequence). Trimming shortened V by 1 base and J by 2 bases, and 9 bases separated the two germline ends.

The chain carries TRBV20-1 and TRBJ2-7; 14 bases map to TRBD2. Per germline, CDR1 DFQATT and CDR2 SNEGSKA (reference sequence). The CDR3 runs 16 residues. J gave up 4 bases and V 0 bases, and 5 bases lay outside the gene matches. CDR3 loop: CSARDGLAGGIYEQYF. In nucleotides, the CDR3 is TGCAGTGCTAGAGACGGACTAGCGGGAGGAATTTACGAGCAGTACTTC.

The chain employs TRBV20-1 and TRBJ2-1; possible D gene TRBD2, 6 bases. The CDR3 length is 13 residues. Germline values: CDR1 DFQATT, CDR2 SNEGSKA (reference sequence). V was pared by 6 bases and J by 5 bases, with 14 bases between. DNA of the CDR3: TGCAGTGCCCCTCGGGGGACCCACAATGAGCAGTTCTTC. It encodes CSAPRGTHNEQFF.

The DNA for the CDR3 is TGTGCCAGCACCCCCCTGGACATAGAGAACTATGGCTACACCTTC. It yields the protein CASTPLDIENYGYTF. This chain joins TRBV12-3 or TRBV12-4 and TRBJ1-2, with D perhaps TRBD1 (5 bases). This CDR3 spans 15 amino acids. V was trimmed by 7 bases and J by 2 bases, leaving 17 bases between them.

The chain employs TRBV3-1 and TRBJ1-2; D not certain. CDR1 and CDR2 (germline): LGHDT, YNNKEL (reference sequence). V dropped 0 bases and J dropped 6 bases, with 14 bases sitting between them. CDR3 length equals 15 residues. For the CDR3, the DNA is TGTGCCAGCAGCCAAGACCTTCTTCGTCGGCATGGCTACACCTTC. It yields the protein CASSQDLLRRHGYTF.

A few counts support this clonotype. CDR3: CATAAGPGGYTF. In DNA, the CDR3 is TGTGCCACCGCGGCCGGGCCGGGTGGCTACACCTTC. This sequence joins TRBV10-3 and TRBJ1-2; D is undetermined. The CDR3 covers 12 residues. Germline CDR1 is ENHRY and CDR2 is SYGVKD. V gave up 10 bases and J gave up 7 bases, with 16 bases separating them.